The entry below gives a single T cell receptor (beta chain) sequence along with its context. Clones were sequenced by immunoSEQ multiplex PCR, and TCRdb holds only the in-frame ones, with some missing. This sample carries 200,000 to 250,000 clones, under 90% of them seen once, and the ten largest clones take approximately 5.9%. The data were taken from a study of blood T cell repertoires in COVID-19. Study as a whole: COVID-19 samples collected from the United States, Italy and Spain covered acute and convalescent phases.

This clonotype originated in a man older than 75 with acute or convalescent COVID-19. Sequencing input: peripheral blood.

The CDR3 spells CASSTPGTGGQEQYF. CDR3 nucleotide sequence: TGTGCCAGTAGTACCCCTGGGACAGGGGGACAGGAGCAGTACTTC. This chain uses TRBV19 with TRBJ2-7; 11 nucleotides line up with TRBD1. Germline V gives CDR1 LNHDA, CDR2 SQIVND (reference sequence). Unmatched junction bases numbered 9, after V lost 4 bases and J lost 7 bases. The CDR3 has 15 residues.